The next 10 T cell receptor beta chains were all read from a single sample in a study of T cells in Graves' hyperthyroidism and ophthalmopathy. There were TCR beta CDR3 regions amplified from RNA transcripts. The TCR CDR3 first-round RT-PCR relied on the HTBI primer set. TCRdb used MiXCR to reprocess the multiplex PCR reads, holding one entry per CDR3 protein. Found here are 650,000 to 700,000 distinct CDR3 sequences, approximately 15% of them singletons; the top ten hold around 16%. Source material: blood. Receptors originate from a man in his forties or fifties with Graves' hyperthyroidism.

The rearrangement uses TRBV13 and TRBJ2-3, with 9 bases that match TRBD2. With 5 bases clipped from V and 0 bases from J, the junction kept 6 bases outside the gene matches. This CDR3 has 16 amino acids. Germline CDR1 and CDR2: PRHDT and FYEKMQ (reference sequence). The CDR3: CASSLSTSGSTDTQYF. For the CDR3, the DNA is TGTGCCAGCAGCCTGTCGACTAGCGGTAGCACAGATACGCAGTATTTT.

This clonotype was observed a handful of times. Relative to the germline gene, one junction end is altered; a read error may explain this. V is TRBV29-1 and J is TRBJ1-5, with TRBD1 matching 8 bases. Germline-derived CDR1 and CDR2 are SQVTM and ANQGSEA. The CDR3 has 13 residues. The chain's CDR3 is CSAMGTGNQPQRF. For the CDR3, the DNA is TGCAGCGCGATGGGGACAGGCAATCAGCCCCAGCGTTTT.

This clonotype was detected ten times or more. This chain uses TRBV12-3 or TRBV12-4 with TRBJ1-5; a weak D match, TRBD1 (5 bases). Trimming took off 4 bases at V and 0 bases at J, with 10 bases between the two ends. This CDR3 comprises 15 residues. The CDR3 loop is CASSSQGYSNQPQHF. The CDR3 DNA follows: TGTGCCAGCAGTTCTCAGGGTTATAGCAATCAGCCCCAGCATTTT.

The rearrangement joins TRBV28 to TRBJ2-3; no definite D call. The length of the CDR3 is 14 residues. CDR1 and CDR2 from the germline V gene are MDHEN and SYDVKM. Between the trimmed V and J ends, which lost 4 bases and 6 bases, there was a span of 14 bases. The DNA of the CDR3 is TGTGCCAGCAGTTCGTCTGGGGTAGAGGATACGCAGTATTTT. Protein sequence: CASSSSGVEDTQYF.

V is TRBV3-1 and J is TRBJ2-5; D unclear. This CDR3 comprises 15 residues. Germline CDR1 is LGHDT and CDR2 is YNNKEL (reference sequence). V was clipped by 1 base and J by 1 base, with 10 bases between them. The CDR3 sequence is CASSQAQDGQETQYF. The CDR3 bases are TGTGCCAGCAGCCAAGCTCAGGACGGCCAAGAGACCCAGTACTTC.

This clonotype was found a few times. The CDR3 sequence: CASSGTPIPSGYTF. DNA for the CDR3: TGTGCCAGTAGTGGGACCCCCATACCGAGTGGCTACACCTTC. The V gene is TRBV19, the J gene TRBJ1-2; D may be TRBD1 (5 bases). From germline, CDR1 is LNHDA and CDR2 SQIVND (reference sequence). CDR3 length equals 14 residues. V was shortened by 5 bases and J by 7 bases, with 17 bases between the two germline ends.

This clonotype was detected ten times or more. V gene TRBV7-9 combines with J gene TRBJ2-5; unclear D gene. This CDR3 has 14 residues. V shed 4 bases and J shed 2 bases, with 11 bases lying between them. Germline V gene lookup returns CDR1 SEHNR and CDR2 FQNEAQ (reference sequence). The CDR3: CASSSSGRQETQYF. DNA for the CDR3: TGTGCCAGCAGCTCCTCCGGGCGACAAGAGACCCAGTACTTC.

The chain links TRBV3-1 to TRBJ2-2; 12 positions agree with TRBD2. CDR3 length: 18 amino acids. Germline CDR1 is LGHDT and CDR2 is YNNKEL (reference sequence). V was clipped by 0 bases and J by 7 bases; unmatched bases: 9. CDR3 sequence: CASSQESLAGGSGGELFF. CDR3 coding DNA: TGTGCCAGCAGCCAAGAGTCCCTAGCGGGAGGGTCGGGCGGGGAGCTGTTTTTT. The variable domain in full, completed from reference TRBV3-1 and TRBJ2-2, reads DTAVSQTPKYLVTQMGNDKSIKCEQNLGHDTMYWYKQDSKKFLKIMFSYNNKELIINETVPNRFSPKSPDKAHLNLHINSLELGDSAVYFCASSQESLAGGSGGELFFGEGSRLTVL.

This clonotype was observed at least ten times. This sequence joins TRBV6-2 or TRBV6-3 and TRBJ1-4, with 8 bases that match TRBD1. This CDR3 region has 15 residues. In germline, CDR1 is MNHEY, CDR2 SVGEGT. J lost 8 bases, V lost 5 bases, and 10 bases had no gene match. The CDR3 sequence is CASSAWTGSGEKLFF. The CDR3 DNA follows: TGTGCCAGCAGTGCCTGGACAGGGTCCGGGGAAAAACTGTTTTTT.

This clonotype has ten or more counts. The CDR3 reads CASSSHGTSGSGELFF. CDR3 coding DNA: TGTGCCAGCAGCTCGCATGGGACTAGCGGGAGTGGGGAGCTGTTTTTT. The V call is TRBV7-3, the J call TRBJ2-2, with TRBD2 matching over 14 bases. Trimming took 4 bases from V and 8 from J; bases not matched to a gene: 6. The CDR3 runs 16 residues. Germline assignment: CDR1 SGHTA and CDR2 FQGTGA.